The subject of this entry is one TCR beta chain. Assay used: immunoSEQ multiplex PCR; TCRdb lists only in-frame clones, some missing. The top ten clones hold 7.2% of a sample with 150,000 to 200,000 clones, roughly 86% of them seen once. These data belong to a study of cytomegalovirus exposure and HLA in healthy donors. Study as a whole: The approximately 110 validation repertoires used a platform that matched the one used for the 550 to 800 first-cohort repertoires, as a later analysis reported.

The V gene's germline CDR1 is MNHNS and CDR2 SASEGT. The CDR3 contains 15 residues. Trimming removed 1 base from V and 1 base from J, with 9 bases in between. V and J are TRBV6-1 and TRBJ2-3, with D perhaps TRBD2 (5 bases). Specimen: PBMCs. The TCR sequence derives from a man aged 30 to 39 in good health and CMV-seropositive. This CDR3 reads CASSEGHGGTDTQYF. CDR3 DNA sequence: TGTGCCAGCAGTGAAGGGCACGGGGGCACAGATACGCAGTATTTT.